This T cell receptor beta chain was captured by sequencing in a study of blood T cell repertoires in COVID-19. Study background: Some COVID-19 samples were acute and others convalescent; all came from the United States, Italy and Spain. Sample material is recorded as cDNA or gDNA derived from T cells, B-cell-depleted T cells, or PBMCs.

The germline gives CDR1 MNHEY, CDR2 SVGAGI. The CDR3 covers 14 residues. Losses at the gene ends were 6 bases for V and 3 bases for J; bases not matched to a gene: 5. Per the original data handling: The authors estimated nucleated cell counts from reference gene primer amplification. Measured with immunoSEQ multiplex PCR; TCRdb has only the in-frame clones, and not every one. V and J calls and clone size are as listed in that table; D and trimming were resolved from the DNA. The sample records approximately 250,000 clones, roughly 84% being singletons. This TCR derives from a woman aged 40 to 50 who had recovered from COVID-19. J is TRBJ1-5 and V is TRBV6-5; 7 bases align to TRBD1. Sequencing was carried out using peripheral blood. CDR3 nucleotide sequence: TGTGCCAGCAGCCGGACAGGCTTCAATCAGCCCCAGCATTTT. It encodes CASSRTGFNQPQHF.